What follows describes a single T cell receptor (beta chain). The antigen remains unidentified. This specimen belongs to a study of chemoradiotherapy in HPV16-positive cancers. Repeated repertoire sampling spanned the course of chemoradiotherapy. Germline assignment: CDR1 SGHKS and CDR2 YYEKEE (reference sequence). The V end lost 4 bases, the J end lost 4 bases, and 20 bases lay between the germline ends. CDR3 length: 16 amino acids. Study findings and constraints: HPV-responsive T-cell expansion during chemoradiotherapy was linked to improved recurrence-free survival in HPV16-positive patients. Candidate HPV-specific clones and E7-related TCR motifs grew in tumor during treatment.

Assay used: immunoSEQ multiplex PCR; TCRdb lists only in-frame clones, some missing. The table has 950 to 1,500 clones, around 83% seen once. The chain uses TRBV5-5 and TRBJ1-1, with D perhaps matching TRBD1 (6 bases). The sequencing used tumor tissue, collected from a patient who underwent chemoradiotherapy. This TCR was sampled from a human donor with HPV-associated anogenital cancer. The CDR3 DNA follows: TGTGCCAGCAGCCCGCCCAGGGGTTTCGAGAGCACTGAAGCTTTCTTT. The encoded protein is CASSPPRGFESTEAFF.